Below, 28 T cell receptor beta chains from the same sample are listed, as sequenced in a study of cytomegalovirus exposure and HLA in healthy donors (dated by TCRdb to about 2017). Libraries were made using the immunoSEQ multiplex PCR assay. A mixture of 60 forward primers for TCR Vbeta segments and 13 reverse primers for TCR Jbeta segments was used in the multiplex PCR. The immuneACCESS repertoire file appears here via TCRdb, limited to in-frame rearrangements. These files lack a portion of the clones; in checked studies, under half of the deficit traces to unresolved V genes, and the cause of the others is not known. Present in this sample are under 110,000 clones, more than 70% of which were seen just once. About 3.9% of the sample is in the top ten clones. The sample comprised PBMCs. The source of these receptors is a man aged 25-45 years in good health and CMV-seronegative.

This clone was picked up a small number of times. V gene TRBV7-9 combines with J gene TRBJ2-1; D is possibly TRBD2 (6 bases). V dropped 5 bases and J dropped 4 bases, with 18 bases sitting between them. This CDR3 has 16 amino acids. Looked up from germline, CDR1 is SEHNR and CDR2 is FQNEAQ (reference sequence). CDR3 nucleotide sequence: TGTGCCAGCAGCCCCTTTTTCGGGAGCTCTTACAATGAGCAGTTCTTC. Protein sequence: CASSPFFGSSYNEQFF.

This chain connects TRBV7-9 to TRBJ2-7; the D is unclear. Between the trimmed V and J ends, which lost 1 base and 6 bases, there was a span of 7 bases. CDR3 length: 12 amino acids. Germline-derived CDR1 and CDR2 are SEHNR and FQNEAQ (reference sequence). CDR3: CASSLGSGEQYF. The DNA for the CDR3 is TGTGCCAGCAGCTTAGGATCCGGCGAGCAGTACTTC.

This clone was picked up one time. The sample has other DNA sequences that encode this CDR3 too. The rearrangement uses TRBV7-9 and TRBJ2-7, with D perhaps matching TRBD1 (6 bases). V was trimmed by 2 bases and J by 0 bases, leaving 8 bases between them. This CDR3 has 14 residues. In germline, CDR1 is SEHNR, CDR2 FQNEAQ (reference sequence). CDR3 coding DNA: TGTGCCAGCAGCTTAACACAGGGCTCCTACGAGCAGTACTTC. This translates into CASSLTQGSYEQYF.

The chain employs TRBV5-6 and TRBJ2-7; D perhaps matches TRBD1 (5 bases). The germline V gene encodes CDR1 SGHDT and CDR2 YYEEEE. V lost 4 bases, J lost 4 bases, and 9 bases lay in between. The CDR3 has 12 amino acids. This CDR3 reads CASSQTVYEQYF. The CDR3 bases are TGTGCCAGCAGCCAGACAGTTTACGAGCAGTACTTC. The full variable domain, in which reference TRBV5-6 and TRBJ2-7 provide the parts outside the CDR3, is DAGVTQSPTHLIKTRGQQVTLRCSPKSGHDTVSWYQQALGQGPQFIFQYYEEEERQRGNFPDRFSGHQFPNYSSELNVNALLLGDSALYLCASSQTVYEQYFGPGTRLTVT.

The rearrangement joins TRBV5-6 to TRBJ1-1; TRBD1 aligns across 11 bases. There are 16 residues in the CDR3. J was trimmed by 5 bases and V by 0 bases; bases with no gene match: 6. CDR1 and CDR2 (germline): SGHDT, YYEEEE. This CDR3 reads CASSLVDRGPGTEAFF. The CDR3 DNA reads TGTGCCAGCAGCTTGGTGGACAGGGGGCCTGGGACTGAAGCTTTCTTT.

The genes are TRBV5-1 and TRBJ2-5; 7 bases line up with TRBD2. Germline-derived CDR1 and CDR2 are SGHRS and YFSETQ. The V and J ends lost 4 bases and 5 bases, in that order; junction bases with no gene match: 5. The CDR3 is 13 amino acids. CDR3 amino acids: CASSPAGRETQYF. DNA of the CDR3: TGCGCCAGCAGCCCAGCGGGGCGGGAGACCCAGTACTTC.

The V and J genes are TRBV27 and TRBJ1-1, with a tentative D call TRBD1 (5 bases). The germline V gene encodes CDR1 MNHEY and CDR2 SMNVEV (reference sequence). V was clipped by 2 bases and J by 6 bases, with 10 bases between them. This CDR3 is built from 13 residues. CDR3: CASSLRGRPEAFF. CDR3 nucleotides: TGTGCCAGCAGTTTAAGGGGTCGCCCTGAAGCTTTCTTT.

This clone was recorded once. The chain joins TRBV27 to TRBJ2-7, with D uncertain. Trimming left V 4 bases short and J 3 bases short, with 16 bases between. The CDR3 consists of 15 residues. The germline V gene encodes CDR1 MNHEY and CDR2 SMNVEV (reference sequence). For the CDR3, the DNA is TGTGCCAGCAGTTCCCTTCCGACTCCCCGCTACGAGCAGTACTTC. Amino acids: CASSSLPTPRYEQYF.

The chain combines TRBV7-9 with TRBJ2-7, with D maybe TRBD1 (5 bases). V lost 0 bases and J lost 1, with 10 bases in between. The CDR3 covers 15 residues. Germline V gene lookup returns CDR1 SEHNR and CDR2 FQNEAQ (reference sequence). This CDR3 reads CASSLATAYSYEQYF. The CDR3 DNA follows: TGTGCCAGCAGCTTAGCGACAGCCTATTCCTACGAGCAGTACTTC. Together with reference TRBV7-9 and TRBJ2-7, the CDR3 gives the full variable domain: DTGVSQNPRHKITKRGQNVTFRCDPISEHNRLYWYRQTLGQGPEFLTYFQNEAQLEKSRLLSDRFSAERPKGSFSTLEIQRTEQGDSAMYLCASSLATAYSYEQYFGPGTRLTVT.

The chain carries TRBV7-9 and TRBJ2-2; possibly TRBD2 for D (5 bases). Germline loops: CDR1 SEHNR, CDR2 FQNEAQ (reference sequence). The V gene lost 3 bases and the J gene lost 7 bases, with 12 bases spanning the gap. The CDR3 covers 14 residues. The CDR3 protein is CASSFEGRGGELFF. CDR3 nucleotides: TGTGCCAGCAGCTTTGAGGGAAGAGGCGGGGAGCTGTTTTTT.

CDR3 coding DNA: TGTGCCAGCAGTTACGACAGGGTATCCTACGAGCAGTACTTC. Its translation: CASSYDRVSYEQYF. The V call is TRBV6-5, the J call TRBJ2-7, with 7 bases matching TRBD1. This CDR3 comprises 14 residues. After removal of 2 bases from V and 1 base from J, the junction contained 2 bases not matched to a gene. The germline V gene encodes CDR1 MNHEY and CDR2 SVGAGI.

This chain connects TRBV28 to TRBJ1-2, with 7 bases aligning to TRBD1. The germline gives CDR1 MDHEN, CDR2 SYDVKM. The ends lost 9 bases at V and 5 bases at J; junction bases unmatched: 3. The CDR3 has 11 residues. CDR3: CASRGPYGYTF. The CDR3 DNA reads as TGTGCCAGTAGGGGGCCTTATGGCTACACCTTC.

The chain carries TRBV7-9 and TRBJ2-3; weak D call: TRBD2 (6 bases). CDR3 length: 16 amino acids. The germline gives CDR1 SEHNR, CDR2 FQNEAQ (reference sequence). Deletions cut 7 bases from V and 2 bases from J, with 19 bases between. CDR3: CASTLVGTGYTDTQYF. For the CDR3, the DNA is TGTGCCAGCACCCTAGTCGGGACTGGATACACAGATACGCAGTATTTT.

This clone was found once. The CDR3 loop is CASSLGQTEGYTF. The CDR3 DNA reads TGTGCCAGCAGCTTGGGACAGACTGAGGGCTACACCTTC. V usage is TRBV7-9 and J usage is TRBJ1-2, with 7 bases identical to TRBD1. Germline V gene data show CDR1 as SEHNR and CDR2 as FQNEAQ (reference sequence). The ends lost 3 bases at V and 8 bases at J; junction bases unmatched: 6. CDR3 length: 13 amino acids. Full variable domain (remainder filled in from reference TRBV7-9 and TRBJ1-2): DTGVSQNPRHKITKRGQNVTFRCDPISEHNRLYWYRQTLGQGPEFLTYFQNEAQLEKSRLLSDRFSAERPKGSFSTLEIQRTEQGDSAMYLCASSLGQTEGYTFGSGTRLTVV.

The chain combines TRBV18 with TRBJ1-5, with TRBD1 matching over 11 bases. Germline trimming cut 3 bases from V and 5 bases from J; bases unmatched to any gene: 0. Germline V gives CDR1 KGHSH, CDR2 LQKENI. The length of the CDR3 is 14 residues. Here the CDR3 DNA reads TGTGCCAGCTCACCGGGACAGGGGGATCAGCCCCAGCATTTT. This encodes CASSPGQGDQPQHF.

The chain recombines TRBV11-2 with TRBJ2-7; 7 bases line up with TRBD1. CDR1 is SGHAT, CDR2 FQNNGV, per germline. This CDR3 contains 14 residues. J was trimmed by 3 bases and V by 5 bases; bases with no gene match: 7. CDR3 residues: CASSLPDRFYEQYF. The CDR3 DNA is TGTGCCAGCAGCCTCCCGGACAGGTTCTACGAGCAGTACTTC.

The chain is built from TRBV5-1 and TRBJ2-1, with TRBD2 matching 12 bases. J was trimmed by 7 bases and V by 2 bases; bases with no gene match: 10. The CDR3 covers 17 residues. Germline lookup yields CDR1 SGHRS and CDR2 YFSETQ. The CDR3 region is CASSFTLGLAGLNEQFF. The CDR3 coding sequence is TGCGCCAGCAGCTTTACCCTCGGACTAGCGGGGTTAAATGAGCAGTTCTTC.

The V and J genes are TRBV21-1 and TRBJ1-5; no check of the table's D call, TRBD1, against the DNA was made. TRBV21-1 is deemed a pseudogene. The CDR3 totals 15 residues. CDR3 sequence reads: CASNHRGGFHQPQHF. The CDR3 nucleotides read TGTGCCAGCAACCACAGGGGTGGGTTTCATCAGCCCCAGCATTTT.

The rearrangement uses TRBV5-1 and TRBJ1-1, with D maybe TRBD1 (6 bases). Trimming pared 2 bases from V and 0 bases from J, leaving 14 bases between. The V gene's germline CDR1 is SGHRS and CDR2 YFSETQ. This CDR3 region has 16 residues. CDR3 nucleotides: TGCGCCAGCAGCTTTGGACAGACTACTATGAACACTGAAGCTTTCTTT. It translates to CASSFGQTTMNTEAFF.

V gene TRBV14 combines with J gene TRBJ2-1, with D possibly being TRBD2 (6 bases). Trimming removed 4 bases at V and 2 bases at J, with 15 bases between. CDR3 size: 16 residues. Germline assignment: CDR1 SGHDN and CDR2 FVKESK. CDR3 in DNA: TGTGCCAGCAGCCCTCCGAGGGAGGCCCCCTACAATGAGCAGTTCTTC. It translates to CASSPPREAPYNEQFF.

A note on this clone: Other DNA sequences in the same sample also yield this CDR3. V and J are TRBV7-8 and TRBJ2-2; TRBD2 agrees at 8 bases. The V gene's germline CDR1 is SGHVS and CDR2 FQNEAQ. CDR3 length: 16 amino acids. V trimming: 5 bases; J trimming: 0 bases; junction bases outside the gene matches: 5. The CDR3 loop reads CASSPRGGSNTGELFF. CDR3 in DNA: TGTGCCAGCAGCCCCCGGGGGGGTTCGAACACCGGGGAGCTGTTTTTT.

The CDR3 bases are TGTGCCAGCAGTTCCGGGGTTGGGGTATACGAGCAGTACTTC. This translates into CASSSGVGVYEQYF. This sequence joins TRBV28 and TRBJ2-7, with D possibly TRBD2 on 5 matching bases. The CDR3 contains 14 residues. The germline V gene encodes CDR1 MDHEN and CDR2 SYDVKM. V was cut by 4 bases and J by 4 bases, with 14 bases left in between.

This clone was seen a few times. The V gene is TRBV4-3, the J gene TRBJ2-3; TRBD2 matches 11 bases. The CDR3 extends over 16 amino acids. The germline CDR1 and CDR2 sequences are LGHNA and YSLEER. Losses at the gene ends were 0 bases for V and 5 bases for J; bases not matched to a gene: 4. CDR3 coding DNA: TGCGCCAGCAGCCAAGAACTAGCGGGAGCTGTAGATACGCAGTATTTT. This encodes CASSQELAGAVDTQYF.

This clone was seen just once. The J gene is TRBJ2-7, the V gene TRBV5-4; 8 bases agree with TRBD2. The CDR3 is made up of 16 amino acids. Germline V CDR1 and CDR2: SGHNT, YYREEE (reference sequence). J gave up 7 bases and V 1 base, and 13 bases lay outside the gene matches. The CDR3 region has the DNA TGTGCCAGCAGCTTGCCCCCAAGCGGGGGTCAGGAAGAGCAGTACTTC. Amino acids: CASSLPPSGGQEEQYF.

The chain uses TRBV29-1 and TRBJ2-1; 8 nucleotides align to TRBD2. V lost 7 bases to trimming and J lost 9 bases; unmatched junction nucleotides: 8. CDR1 and CDR2 from the germline V gene are SQVTM and ANQGSEA. This CDR3 is built from 12 residues. The CDR3 spells CSAPGGPFEQFF. The CDR3 region has the DNA TGCAGCGCCCCGGGAGGGCCATTTGAGCAGTTCTTC.

This clone was seen only once. The chain is built from TRBV6-6 and TRBJ1-1; unclear D gene. The CDR3 runs to 12 residues. Germline CDR1 MNHNY, CDR2 SVGAGI (reference sequence). Trimming pared 7 bases from V and 5 bases from J, leaving 11 bases between. The CDR3 DNA sequence: TGTGCCAGCAATGAGGGAAGGACTGAAGCTTTCTTT. Its translation: CASNEGRTEAFF.

This clone was picked up one time. This chain uses TRBV30 with TRBJ1-1; D might be TRBD1 (5 bases). This CDR3 region has 14 residues. CDR1 is GTSNPN, CDR2 SVGIG, per germline (reference sequence). The ends were cut back, 0 bases at V and 4 bases at J, with 12 bases in the middle. The CDR3 coding sequence is TGTGCCTGGAGTGTCATCGCAGGGTTCACTGAAGCTTTCTTT. It yields the protein CAWSVIAGFTEAFF.

This chain connects TRBV5-6 to TRBJ2-3, with D possibly being TRBD1 (6 bases). There are 15 residues in the CDR3. From germline, CDR1 is SGHDT and CDR2 YYEEEE. The germline V and J ends were trimmed by 2 bases and 4 bases, with 14 bases remaining between them. The CDR3 sequence is CASSFSGGAADTQYF. CDR3 coding DNA: TGTGCCAGCAGCTTTTCTGGGGGCGCGGCAGATACGCAGTATTTT.